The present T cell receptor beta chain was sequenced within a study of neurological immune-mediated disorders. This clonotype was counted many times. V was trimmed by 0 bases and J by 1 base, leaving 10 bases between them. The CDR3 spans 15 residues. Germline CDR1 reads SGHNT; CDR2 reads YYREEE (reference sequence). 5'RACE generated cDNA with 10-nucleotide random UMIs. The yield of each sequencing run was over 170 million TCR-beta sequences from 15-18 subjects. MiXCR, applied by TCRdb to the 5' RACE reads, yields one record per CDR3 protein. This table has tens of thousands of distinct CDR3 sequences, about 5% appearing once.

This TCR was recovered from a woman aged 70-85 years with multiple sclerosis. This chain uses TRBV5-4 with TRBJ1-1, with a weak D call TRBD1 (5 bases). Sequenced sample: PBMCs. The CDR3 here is CASSLGFQGNTEAFF. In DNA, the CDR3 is TGTGCCAGCAGCTTGGGATTCCAGGGGAACACTGAAGCTTTCTTT.